Sequencing of this T cell receptor (beta chain) was carried out in a study of blood T cell repertoires in COVID-19. The overall study: T cells, B-cell-depleted T cells, or PBMCs supplied cDNA or gDNA.

Per the authors' pipeline: Nucleated cell number was recorded as an estimate derived from reference gene primer amplification. Here immunoSEQ multiplex PCR was the method, and the copy in TCRdb shows in-frame clones only, minus some. V, J and clone size are those of that table, while D and trimming were read from the DNA. This sample has 80,000 to 90,000 clones, with around nine tenths found just once. This CDR3 has 14 amino acids. V was pared by 4 bases and J by 1 base, with 10 bases between. Germline CDR1 reads LNHDA; CDR2 reads SQIVND (reference sequence). Sequenced input: peripheral blood. This sequence was found in a man aged 55-75 years with acute or convalescent COVID-19. The rearrangement uses TRBV19 and TRBJ1-1, with D perhaps TRBD1 (6 bases). The CDR3 is CASSTDRQNTEAFF. CDR3 in DNA: TGTGCCAGTAGTACCGACAGGCAGAACACTGAAGCTTTCTTT.